Following are 8 T cell receptor beta chains from one sample sequenced in a study of shared clonotypes between healthy human individuals. Terminally differentiated effector memory CD45RA+ cells were left out of the naive CD8 fraction, which was CD45RO-negative and positively selected for CCR7. This table comes from immunoSEQ multiplex PCR, and its TCRdb copy is limited to in-frame clones, with some not included. The repertoire holds roughly 2.1 million clones, roughly 91% seen once, with under 2% in the top ten. Material for sequencing was naive CD8+ T cells from PBMCs. The source is a man between 18 and 35 years old in good health. Some clones in this sample may be carry-over from other donors' samples.

The chain has TRBV6-6 and TRBJ2-1; possible D gene TRBD2, 6 bases. The CDR3 runs to 15 residues. V gave up 9 bases and J gave up 8 bases, with 23 bases separating them. Germline loops: CDR1 MNHNY, CDR2 SVGAGI (reference sequence). The CDR3: CASHVGLPLGDEQFF. DNA of the CDR3: TGTGCCAGTCACGTCGGACTACCCCTGGGGGATGAGCAGTTCTTC.

The V and J genes are TRBV5-1 and TRBJ2-1, with no clear D. The CDR3 contains 11 residues. V lost 4 bases, J lost 13 bases, and 12 bases lay in between. Germline CDR1 and CDR2: SGHRS and YFSETQ. The CDR3 bases are TGCGCCAGCAGCCTAACCGATCGTCAGTTCTTC. Encoded protein: CASSLTDRQFF.

The chain links TRBV28 to TRBJ2-7; 7 bases map to TRBD2. J gave up 3 bases and V 1 base, and 3 bases lay outside the gene matches. The germline gives CDR1 MDHEN, CDR2 SYDVKM. The CDR3 is made up of 14 amino acids. CDR3 nucleotides: TGTGCCAGCAGTTTATCCAGGACTAGCTACGAGCAGTACTTC. Residues: CASSLSRTSYEQYF.

The chain is built from TRBV6-4 and TRBJ2-1; D uncertain. The V and J ends lost 0 bases and 8 bases respectively, with 26 bases between them. The CDR3 has 19 amino acids. The germline gives CDR1 MRHNA, CDR2 SNTAGT. CDR3 loop: CASSDSGRWAETHPDEQFF. The CDR3 region has the DNA TGTGCCAGCAGTGACTCGGGTAGGTGGGCGGAGACCCACCCGGATGAGCAGTTCTTC.

The V call is TRBV13, the J call TRBJ2-3; TRBD1 aligns across 7 bases. This CDR3 has 15 residues. CDR1 and CDR2 (germline): PRHDT, FYEKMQ (reference sequence). V shed 3 bases, J shed 5 bases, and the junction held 8 bases outside the gene matches. Here the CDR3 reads CASSFSGGYRDTQYF. CDR3 sequence (DNA): TGTGCCAGCAGCTTTTCAGGGGGTTATAGAGATACGCAGTATTTT.

The rearrangement joins TRBV6-4 to TRBJ1-5, with D hard to call. This CDR3 region has 13 residues. Germline assignment: CDR1 MRHNA and CDR2 SNTAGT. The ends were cut back, 6 bases at V and 2 bases at J, with 8 bases in the middle. Written as DNA, the CDR3 is TGTGCCAGCAGCCGCAAGGGCAATCAGCCCCAGCATTTT. It encodes CASSRKGNQPQHF.

The V call is TRBV28, the J call TRBJ2-5; D unclear. V dropped 7 bases and J dropped 0 bases, with 9 bases sitting between them. CDR1 MDHEN and CDR2 SYDVKM come from the germline V gene. The CDR3 is 13 residues long. The CDR3 sequence is CASNERNQETQYF. The DNA of the CDR3 is TGTGCCAGCAATGAGAGAAACCAAGAGACCCAGTACTTC.

V and J are TRBV5-4 and TRBJ2-5; D unresolved. V dropped 2 bases and J dropped 2 bases, with 10 bases sitting between them. Germline-derived CDR1 and CDR2 are SGHNT and YYREEE (reference sequence). This CDR3 spans 14 amino acids. CDR3 DNA sequence: TGTGCCAGCAGCTTAGAAGGGCCTCAAGAGACCCAGTACTTC. This sequence encodes CASSLEGPQETQYF.